This entry is about one T cell receptor (beta chain). The antigen remains undetermined. Template switching with 5'RACE generated the TCR cDNA and added a universal primer site and UMIs. TCRdb reanalysed the 5' RACE reads using MiXCR and keeps one entry per CDR3 protein. The sample consists of around 530,000 distinct CDR3 sequences, approximately 16% of them appearing once. Per germline, CDR1 LGHNA and CDR2 YSLEER. V dropped 1 base and J dropped 3 bases, with 18 bases sitting between them. The CDR3 is made up of 18 amino acids. The data stem from a study of T cells after yellow fever vaccination. Study-level findings and limits: Post-booster samples contained most primary-vaccination clones (about 95% CD4, about 87% CD8).

The V and J genes are TRBV4-3 and TRBJ2-2; D might be TRBD1 (6 bases). Sequencing was performed on PBMCs, taken about 5 days after the first yellow fever vaccination. The receptor's source is a man between 18 and 35 years old who received the YFV17D yellow fever vaccine. CDR3 coding DNA: TGCGCCAGCAGCCAAGCTCGACCGGGACATCCGTACACCGGGGAGCTGTTTTTT. It specifies CASSQARPGHPYTGELFF.